Sequencing of this T cell receptor beta chain was carried out in a study of T cell responses to AZD1222 COVID-19 vaccine. V lost 0 bases, J lost 9 bases, and 7 bases lay in between. Germline CDR1 and CDR2: SGDLS and YYNGEE. The CDR3 covers 12 residues. As for this clone: What it binds is unknown.

Study-wide findings and caveats: The number of AZD1222 recipients seropositive at baseline was only 6 or 7. Donors were mostly white British, more females; clonal diversity possibly underestimated. The CD4 TCRs associated with vaccination extended across spike and predominated at 160-218 and 743-854.

Only in-frame clones appear in the TCRdb table, and some are missing; sequencing was by immunoSEQ multiplex PCR. The sample carries around 140,000 clones, approximately 86% recorded once. The source was peripheral blood, collected 28 days after the second dose of the MenACWY control vaccine. This receptor was taken from an adult who received the MenACWY meningococcal vaccine as a control. The genes are TRBV9 and TRBJ2-1; D not resolved. Here the CDR3 DNA reads TGTGCCAGCAGCGTAGCTTGGGGTGAGCAGTTCTTC. As protein: CASSVAWGEQFF.